The entry that follows covers one T cell receptor (beta chain) sequence. Its matching antigen is unknown. TCRdb re-called the 5' RACE reads; one entry per CDR3 protein, DNA not given. The table lists some 140,000 distinct CDR3 sequences, with 37% in the top ten. The data derive from a study of T cells expressing NK-cell markers. Study information: The study sequenced eight donors, seven HCMV-seropositive and one seronegative.

The study's findings and limits: CD8+ T cells in more than five donors included dominant NKG2C+ clonotypes at about 1.0-8%.

The origin of this receptor is a woman aged 45 to 65 in good health. Material for sequencing was blood T cells: a sorted CD56 or NKG2C T cell subset, CD4+ or CD8+ T cells, or bulk PBMC T cells (not recorded which).

The CDR3 region is CASKTSGSSADTQYF. This chain joins TRBV12-3 or TRBV12-4 and TRBJ2-3; there is no DNA to check the TCRdb D call of TRBD2. This CDR3 contains 15 residues.